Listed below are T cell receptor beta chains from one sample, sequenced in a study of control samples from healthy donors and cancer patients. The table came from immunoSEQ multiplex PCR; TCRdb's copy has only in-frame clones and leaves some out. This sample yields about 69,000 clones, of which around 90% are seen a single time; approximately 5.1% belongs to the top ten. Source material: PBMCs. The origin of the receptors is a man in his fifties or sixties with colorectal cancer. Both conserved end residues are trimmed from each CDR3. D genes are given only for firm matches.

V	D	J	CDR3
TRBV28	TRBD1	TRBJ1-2	AAKTGTGVYGYT
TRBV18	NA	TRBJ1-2	ASSPWGRGANGYT
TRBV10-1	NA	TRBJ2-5	ASSRRVRVWETQY
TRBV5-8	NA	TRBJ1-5	ASSLGGVYSNQPQH
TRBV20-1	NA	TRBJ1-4	SASPPSYREKLF
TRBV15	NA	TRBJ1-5	ATSRDNQPQH
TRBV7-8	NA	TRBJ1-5	ASSLMAGGGARPQH
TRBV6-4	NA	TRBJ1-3	ASSDSKGRTSSGNTIY
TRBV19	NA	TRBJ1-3	ASSRGGTSGNTIY
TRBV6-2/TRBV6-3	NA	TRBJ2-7	ASSLRDTGNYEQY
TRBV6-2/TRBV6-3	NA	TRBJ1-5	ASSFRVGNQPQH
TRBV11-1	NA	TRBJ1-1	ASSLYRGTNTEAF
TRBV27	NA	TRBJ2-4	ASISLSGIQY
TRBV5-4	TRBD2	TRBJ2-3	ASSSTSGSTDTQY
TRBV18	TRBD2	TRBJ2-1	ASSSLAGGAGYNEQF
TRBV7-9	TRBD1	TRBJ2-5	ASSPGLRWDRSQETQY